Listed below are T cell receptor beta chains from one sample, sequenced in a study of blood T cell repertoires in COVID-19. Sequenced by immunoSEQ multiplex PCR; TCRdb stores in-frame clones only, minus some. There are tens of thousands of clones in the sample; 88% occur only once, and around 7.2% lies in the top ten. Material for sequencing was peripheral blood. The receptors stem from a woman of 80 years or more with acute or convalescent COVID-19. The CDR3 runs from the conserved cysteine through the conserved F or W. The D gene is left open where the match is weak. Only part of the rows carry a size: once, few, many, or a class if the clone is expanded.

V	D	J	size	CDR3	DNA
TRBV7-9	TRBD1	TRBJ1-6	NA	CASSSTGVSPLHF	TGTGCCAGCAGCTCCACAGGGGTCTCACCCCTCCACTTT
TRBV4-3	TRBD1	TRBJ1-2	NA	CASSRGGQGADGYTF	TGCGCCAGCAGCCGAGGAGGACAGGGGGCGGATGGCTACACCTTC
TRBV30	NA	TRBJ1-5	NA	CAWGRGEKSNQPQHF	TGTGCCTGGGGTCGGGGGGAGAAGAGCAATCAGCCCCAGCATTTT
TRBV6-5	NA	TRBJ1-4	NA	CASSYSGTGVGEKLFF	TGTGCCAGCAGTTACTCCGGGACGGGAGTGGGAGAAAAACTGTTTTTT
TRBV15	NA	TRBJ1-2	few	CATSKENRPAVYGYTF	TGTGCCACCAGCAAGGAAAACAGGCCGGCGGTTTATGGCTACACCTTC
TRBV12-3/TRBV12-4	NA	TRBJ1-6	NA	CASSTPTSPLHF	TGTGCCAGCAGTACCCCTACTTCACCCCTCCACTTT
TRBV5-1	TRBD2	TRBJ2-1	NA	CASSFPSGFDDEQFF	TGCGCCAGCAGCTTTCCTAGCGGGTTTGATGATGAGCAGTTCTTC
TRBV2	NA	TRBJ2-5	NA	CASKGVSGAETQYF	TGTGCCAGCAAGGGGGTTTCTGGGGCAGAGACCCAGTACTTC
TRBV7-2	TRBD1	TRBJ1-1	NA	CASSGQAGGDTEAFF	TGTGCCAGCAGCGGACAGGCCGGTGGAGACACTGAAGCTTTCTTT
TRBV5-1	TRBD2	TRBJ2-7	NA	CASRLLAGSSYEQYF	TGCGCCAGCAGACTACTAGCGGGGAGCTCCTACGAGCAGTACTTC